The 8 T cell receptor beta chains in this list originate from one sample, sequenced in a study of shared clonotypes between healthy human individuals (dated by TCRdb to between 2020 and 2021). Libraries were built with the immunoSEQ multiplex PCR assay. Drawn from immuneACCESS, this table holds only the in-frame rearrangements with V and J called that TCRdb kept. Clones are partly lost; checked studies trace under half to an unresolved V gene and leave the rest unexplained. This sample is represented by approximately 1,500,000 clones; more than 95% of them were singletons. Of the sample, approximately 1.2% is held by the ten largest clones. Sequenced input: naive CD4+ T cells sorted from blood. Sample cell subset or site, as interpreted from the label and publication: CD45RA+ positively selected. All receptors derive from a man aged 30-40 years in good health.

V usage is TRBV18 and J usage is TRBJ2-3, with 8 nucleotides matching TRBD1. The CDR3 runs 15 residues. CDR1 is KGHSH, CDR2 LQKENI, per germline. V gave up 5 bases and J gave up 3 bases; unmatched junction bases: 7. The CDR3 nucleotides are TGTGCCAGCTCAAACAGGGGGAGAGGAACAGATACGCAGTATTTT. Amino acid sequence: CASSNRGRGTDTQYF.

V usage is TRBV7-9 and J usage is TRBJ1-2; D might be TRBD1 (5 bases). Germline CDR1 and CDR2: SEHNR and FQNEAQ (reference sequence). With 3 bases removed from V and 5 bases from J, the gap between germline ends came to 16 bases. CDR3 length: 15 amino acids. CDR3 bases: TGTGCCAGCAGCTTTTGGCAGGGCGGGCCGTATGGCTACACCTTC. This codes for CASSFWQGGPYGYTF. Full variable domain (missing parts from reference TRBV7-9 and TRBJ1-2): DTGVSQNPRHKITKRGQNVTFRCDPISEHNRLYWYRQTLGQGPEFLTYFQNEAQLEKSRLLSDRFSAERPKGSFSTLEIQRTEQGDSAMYLCASSFWQGGPYGYTFGSGTRLTVV.

The chain uses TRBV11-3 and TRBJ1-2, with D uncertain. V was cut by 5 bases and J by 4 bases, with 11 bases left in between. This CDR3 is built from 13 residues. The V gene's germline CDR1 is SGHNT and CDR2 YENEEA. DNA for the CDR3: TGTGCCAGCAGCCCGACGGGGTTCTATGGCTACACCTTC. Translation: CASSPTGFYGYTF.

The rearrangement uses TRBV18 and TRBJ2-5, with 7 nucleotides matching TRBD1. Germline lookup yields CDR1 KGHSH and CDR2 LQKENI. The CDR3 is made up of 15 amino acids. Germline trimming cut 3 bases from V and 2 bases from J; bases unmatched to any gene: 6. Here the CDR3 DNA reads TGTGCCAGCTCACCGCTACCGACAGGGCAAGAGACCCAGTACTTC. It yields the protein CASSPLPTGQETQYF.

With regard to this clone: The same CDR3 arises from other DNA sequences in this sample as well. The chain is built from TRBV7-9 and TRBJ2-3; the D gene could be TRBD1 or TRBD2 (5 bases each). The V end was cut by 4 bases, the J end by 2 bases, with 10 bases between. The CDR3 spans 14 residues. The germline V gene has CDR1 SEHNR and CDR2 FQNEAQ (reference sequence). The CDR3 sequence: CASSSGTYTDTQYF. CDR3 bases: TGTGCCAGCAGCTCTGGGACGTACACAGATACGCAGTATTTT.

Only one count was recorded for this clone. V usage is TRBV7-2 and J usage is TRBJ2-1; possible D gene TRBD2, 6 bases. CDR1 is SGHTA, CDR2 FQGNSA, per germline. The CDR3 has 13 amino acids. With 7 bases removed from V and 12 bases from J, the gap between germline ends came to 19 bases. This CDR3 is CASTPLEGEGQFF. In nucleotides, the CDR3 is TGTGCCAGCACCCCCCTGGAGGGTGAAGGGCAGTTCTTC.

V is TRBV5-1 and J is TRBJ2-5; TRBD1 matches at 8 bases. The CDR3 runs to 13 residues. The trim removed 3 bases at V and 5 bases at J, leaving 3 bases unmatched. From germline, CDR1 is SGHRS and CDR2 YFSETQ. Written as DNA, the CDR3 is TGCGCCAGCAGCTCGGACAGGGAGGAGACCCAGTACTTC. It is translated as CASSSDREETQYF.

The chain uses TRBV5-1 and TRBJ2-7; 9 bases fit TRBD1. Trimming removed 1 base from V and 5 bases from J; junction bases left unmatched: 7. CDR1 is SGHRS and CDR2 is YFSETQ in the germline V gene. This CDR3 is 15 amino acids long. The CDR3 coding sequence is TGCGCCAGCAGCTTGTTTGGGACAGGGTTGAACGAGCAGTACTTC. Protein sequence: CASSLFGTGLNEQYF.